This T cell receptor beta chain was obtained from a study of shared clonotypes between healthy human individuals. The wider study: Plates per donor: three CD4 naive, three CD4 memory, two CD8 naive, one CD8 memory. Points from the study as a whole: The study found 4.5% to 6% of naive CD4 clonotypes shared across several donors. Non-shared clonotypes displayed generation probabilities falling below those of clonotypes present in all four donors.

To note about this clone: Its antigen is currently unknown.

Every donor was a Caucasian adult from Nashville, Tennessee. The CDR3 extends over 14 amino acids. Germline V CDR1 and CDR2: SGDLS, YYNGEE. Trimming shortened V by 2 bases and J by 4 bases, and 10 bases separated the two germline ends. Only in-frame clones appear in the TCRdb table, and some are missing; sequencing was by immunoSEQ multiplex PCR. The profile shows around 1.1 million clones, approximately 80% of them singletons. This chain connects TRBV9 to TRBJ1-3, with D hard to call. The origin of this receptor is a man aged 18 to 30 in good health. Some clones in this sample may be carry-over from other donors' samples. The sequencing sample was made of memory CD4+ T cells from PBMCs. Regarding subset: CD45RA-negative fraction. This CDR3 reads CASSVTGMGNTIYF. The CDR3 coding sequence is TGTGCCAGCAGCGTGACGGGGATGGGAAACACCATATATTTT.